Sequencing of this TCR beta chain was carried out in a study of T cell repertoires in cytomegalovirus infection. MiXCR, applied by TCRdb to the reads, yields one record per CDR3 protein. The profile shows under 850,000 distinct CDR3 sequences, 35% of them singletons. Germline CDR1 is SEHNR and CDR2 is FQNEAQ (reference sequence). This CDR3 contains 12 residues. V dropped 1 base and J dropped 14 bases, with 12 bases sitting between them. There are a few counts of this clonotype. The sequencing sample was made of PBMCs. The sequence came from a human donor in good health (CMV status not recorded). Some clones in this sample may be carry-over from other donors' samples. V usage is TRBV7-9 and J usage is TRBJ2-1; no firm D call. CDR3 DNA: TGTGCCAGCAGCTTAGTGAAGGGTTTGAAGTTCTTC. Its protein is CASSLVKGLKFF.